The rows below give T cell receptor beta chains drawn from one sample of a study of CD8 T cells in Susac syndrome. TCRdb re-called the immunoSEQ multiplex PCR reads with MiXCR, one entry per CDR3 protein. The repertoire has approximately 120,000 distinct CDR3 sequences, more than 85% of them found once; the top ten carry roughly 0.3%. The sequenced sample consisted of CD8+ T cells from PBMCs. The receptor set was obtained from a human donor with multiple sclerosis. Both conserved end residues are part of each CDR3. Each record gives: V gene, J gene, CDR3 protein.

V: TRBV9
J: TRBJ2-1
CDR3: CASSVGKGVYNEQFF

V: TRBV20-1
J: TRBJ1-2
CDR3: CSAYTGRPKQYGYTF

V: TRBV20-1
J: TRBJ2-1
CDR3: CSAQTSGRPLYEQFF

V: TRBV12-5
J: TRBJ2-1
CDR3: CASGPHWNEQFF

V: TRBV30
J: TRBJ2-1
CDR3: CAVDVVEQFF

V: TRBV5-6
J: TRBJ2-7
CDR3: CASTRSAQAGGPYF

V: TRBV4-1
J: TRBJ2-7
CDR3: CASSQDPLTYEQYF

V: TRBV5-1
J: TRBJ2-3
CDR3: CASSFGGTSTDTQYF

V: TRBV20-1
J: TRBJ2-2
CDR3: CSALGGGLFSGELFF

V: TRBV11-2
J: TRBJ2-2
CDR3: CASSPWGQGMDTGELFF

V: TRBV13
J: TRBJ2-1
CDR3: CASSPRLAGDNEQFF

V: TRBV7-9
J: TRBJ1-4
CDR3: CASSPGSATNEKLFF

V: TRBV7-9
J: TRBJ1-4
CDR3: CASSLNRNEKLFF

V: TRBV9
J: TRBJ1-1
CDR3: CASSVDSRHAAFF

V: TRBV2
J: TRBJ2-1
CDR3: CASSEAPTRVRDNEQFF

V: TRBV27
J: TRBJ2-4
CDR3: CASSPRQGIAKNIQYF

V: TRBV7-2
J: TRBJ2-1
CDR3: CASSLVGARNTYNEQFF

V: TRBV7-6
J: TRBJ2-2
CDR3: CASSYGESSENTGELFF